This T cell receptor (beta chain) is from a study of CD8+CD57+ T cells in acquired aplastic anemia. Study information: Average DNA yield from sorted CD4+ and CD8+ cells was approximately 3 ug. The study obtained about 10.8 million reads on average for CD4+ cells from healthy donors. Study findings and constraints: Controls did not differ significantly from patients in CD8+ Simpson's diversity.

To note about this clonotype: Antigen: not known. It may be a read error: a sequence one base away is much more abundant. The missing conserved phenylalanine or tryptophan at the end of this CDR3 makes a read error likely.

The CDR3 sequence is 15 residues long. V was shortened by 5 bases and J by 0 bases, with 13 bases between the two germline ends. The germline gives CDR1 SGHTA, CDR2 FQGTGA. For CDR3 and TCR beta VDJ profiling, genomic DNA was the template used. TCRdb re-called the reads with MiXCR, one entry per CDR3 protein. The table includes just over 400,000 distinct CDR3 sequences, about two thirds detected once. This clonotype originated in a human donor in good health, serving as a control. The rearrangement links TRBV7-3 to TRBJ1-1; D ambiguous. Sequencing was done on a sample of sorted CD4+, CD8+, or CD8+CD57+ T cells (not recorded which) from PBMCs. The CDR3 sequence: CASSRTQAMNTEAFL. CDR3 bases: TGTGCCAGCAGCCGAACACAAGCAATGAACACTGAAGCTTTCTTG.